One TCR beta chain is described in this entry. The source of the sample is a study of response to subunit inactivated influenza vaccine. TCRdb fed the RT-PCR reads into MiXCR, producing one record per CDR3 protein. The sample includes just under 550,000 distinct CDR3 sequences, roughly 23% of them seen just once. This sample also belongs to another study, concerning T cells expressing NK-cell markers. Per that study: Scientists made TCR beta cDNA using 5'RACE template switching with UMIs. The study sequenced eight donors, seven HCMV-seropositive and one seronegative.

This specimen was CD4+ T cells sorted from PBMCs, taken roughly 13 days after vaccination. The TCR originated in a man between 45 and 60 years old who received an inactivated influenza vaccine.

The CDR3 DNA is TGTGCCAGCAGCTTCCCTGGATACGAGCAGTACTTC. Amino acid sequence: CASSFPGYEQYF. The genes are TRBV7-8 and TRBJ2-7; no definite D call. The CDR3 length is 12 residues. V lost 3 bases to trimming and J lost 4 bases, with 7 bases between them. The germline gives CDR1 SGHVS, CDR2 FQNEAQ. The full variable domain, rest sourced from reference TRBV7-8 and TRBJ2-7, is GAGVSQSPRYKVAKRGQDVALRCDPISGHVSLFWYQQALGQGPEFLTYFQNEAQLDKSGLPSDRFFAERPEGSVSTLKIQRTQQEDSAVYLCASSFPGYEQYFGPGTRLTVT.